This T cell receptor beta chain was found in a study of T-cell reconstitution after alpha-beta-depleted transplantation in children. Notes on the study in general: From newly produced T cells came most of the T-cell counts and diversity one year after transplant. Reports say that about two months after transplant, the alpha-beta T cells came out of several hundred graft clones that had expanded. For some patients, TCRbeta diversity was high at day 60 because of recipient T cells and thymic progenitors that survived.

This clonotype was detected many times. No antigen is known for it. The V and J ends lost 1 base and 1 base, in that order; junction bases with no gene match: 7. This CDR3 comprises 17 residues. In germline, CDR1 is SGHVS, CDR2 FQNEAQ. Unique molecular identifiers were used in preparing the TCRbeta library. TCRdb redid the calling of the PCR reads with MiXCR, one entry per CDR3 protein. Among approximately 240,000 distinct CDR3 sequences listed, about a tenth were seen once. The chain recombines TRBV7-8 with TRBJ2-3; 8 nucleotides align to TRBD2. The specimen comprised PBMCs, sampled before TCRalphabeta/CD19-depleted stem cell transplant. This TCR was sampled from a child under three years old with acute myeloid leukemia, due to receive a stem cell transplant. CDR3 sequence: CASSLGPRAGGTDTQYF. CDR3 sequence (DNA): TGTGCCAGCAGCTTAGGGCCTAGAGCGGGAGGCACAGATACGCAGTATTTT.